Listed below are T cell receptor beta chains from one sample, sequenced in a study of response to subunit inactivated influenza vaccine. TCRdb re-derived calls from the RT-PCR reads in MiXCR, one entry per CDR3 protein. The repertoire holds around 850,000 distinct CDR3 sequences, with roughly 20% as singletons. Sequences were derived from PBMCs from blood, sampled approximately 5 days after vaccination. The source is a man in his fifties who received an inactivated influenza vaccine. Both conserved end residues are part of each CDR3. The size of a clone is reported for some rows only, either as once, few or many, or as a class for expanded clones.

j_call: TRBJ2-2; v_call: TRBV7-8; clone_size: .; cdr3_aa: CASSPPGHATGELFF
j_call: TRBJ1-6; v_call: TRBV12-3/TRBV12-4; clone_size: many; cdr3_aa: CASSSGGNNSPLHF
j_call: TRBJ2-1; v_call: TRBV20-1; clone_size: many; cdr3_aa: CSARDGAGSGNEQFF
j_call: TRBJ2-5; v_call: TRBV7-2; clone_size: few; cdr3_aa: CASSLVGGGAQETQYF
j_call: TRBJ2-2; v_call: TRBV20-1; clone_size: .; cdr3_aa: CSARVGGNTGELFF
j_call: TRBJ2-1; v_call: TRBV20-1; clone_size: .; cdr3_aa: CSALTGASYNEQFF
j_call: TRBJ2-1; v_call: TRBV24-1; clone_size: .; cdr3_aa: CATSDAGGYNEQFF
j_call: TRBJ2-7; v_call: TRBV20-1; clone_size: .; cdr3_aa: CSAQIDDEQYF
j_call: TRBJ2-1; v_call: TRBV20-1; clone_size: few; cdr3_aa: CSARGTSGSVGEQFF
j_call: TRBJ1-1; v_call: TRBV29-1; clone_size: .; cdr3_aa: CSVVGGLNTEAFF
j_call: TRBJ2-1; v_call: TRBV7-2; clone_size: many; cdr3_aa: CASSSAGEQFF
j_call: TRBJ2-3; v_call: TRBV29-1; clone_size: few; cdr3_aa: CSVLAGPHTDTQYF
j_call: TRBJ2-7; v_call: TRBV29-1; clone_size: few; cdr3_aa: CSAEGLRYEQYF
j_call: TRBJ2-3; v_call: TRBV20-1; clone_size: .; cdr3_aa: CSARDPGSGTDTQYF
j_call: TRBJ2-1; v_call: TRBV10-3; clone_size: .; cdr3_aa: CAISEGDTSYNEQFF
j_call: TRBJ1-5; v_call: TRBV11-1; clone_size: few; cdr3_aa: CASSLGWPGGGSNQPQHF
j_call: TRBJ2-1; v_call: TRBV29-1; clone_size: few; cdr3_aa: CSVGVRGWNEQFF
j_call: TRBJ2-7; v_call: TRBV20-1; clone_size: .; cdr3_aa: CSANQAFEQYF
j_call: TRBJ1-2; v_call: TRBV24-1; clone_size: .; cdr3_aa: CATNSGTGRITGGYTF
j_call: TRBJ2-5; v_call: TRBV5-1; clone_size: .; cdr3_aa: CASSTGGTSETQYF
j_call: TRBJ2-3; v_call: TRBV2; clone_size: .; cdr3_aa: CASSPGTGGITDTQYF
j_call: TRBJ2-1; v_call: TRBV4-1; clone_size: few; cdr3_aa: CASSQVVGRMDNEQFF
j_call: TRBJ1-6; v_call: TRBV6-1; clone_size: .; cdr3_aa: CASTTTRQGLVSPLHF
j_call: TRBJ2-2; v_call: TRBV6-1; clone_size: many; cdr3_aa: CASSPGTGNTGELFF
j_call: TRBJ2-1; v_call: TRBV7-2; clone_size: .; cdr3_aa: CASSLASTGKGFF
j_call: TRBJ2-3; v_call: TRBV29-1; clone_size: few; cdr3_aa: CSVETGTAPTTDTQYF
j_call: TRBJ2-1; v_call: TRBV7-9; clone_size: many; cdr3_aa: CASSLGVEQFF
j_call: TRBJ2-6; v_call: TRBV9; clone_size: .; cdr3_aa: CASSGSRDRFDSGANVLTF
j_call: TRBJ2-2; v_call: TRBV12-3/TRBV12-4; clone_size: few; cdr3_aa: CASSRQGYTGELFF
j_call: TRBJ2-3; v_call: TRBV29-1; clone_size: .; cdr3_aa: CSAETSGSTDTQYF
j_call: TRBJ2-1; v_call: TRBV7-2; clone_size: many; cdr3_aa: CASSSSGGTVYNEQFF
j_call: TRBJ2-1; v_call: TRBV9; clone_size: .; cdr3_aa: CASSPTGTSNEQFF
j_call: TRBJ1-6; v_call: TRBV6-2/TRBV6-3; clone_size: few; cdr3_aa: CASRDGYSPLHF
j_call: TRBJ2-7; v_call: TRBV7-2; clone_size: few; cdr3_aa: CASSVLSGGAIYEQYF
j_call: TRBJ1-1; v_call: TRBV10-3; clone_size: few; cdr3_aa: CAISPDRFWNTEAFF
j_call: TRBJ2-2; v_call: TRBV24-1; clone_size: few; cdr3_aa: CATSGQGAYTGELFF
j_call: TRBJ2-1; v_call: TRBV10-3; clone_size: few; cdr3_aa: CAISESSAGGAYNEQFF
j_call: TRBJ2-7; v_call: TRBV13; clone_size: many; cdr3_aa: CASSLLAASYEQYF
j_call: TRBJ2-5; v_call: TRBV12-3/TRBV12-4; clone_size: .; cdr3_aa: CASSLYGTGKQETQYF
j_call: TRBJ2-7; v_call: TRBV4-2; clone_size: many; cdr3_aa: CASSQERRLERYF
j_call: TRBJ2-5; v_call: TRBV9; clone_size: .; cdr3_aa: CASSPPGQDGTQYF
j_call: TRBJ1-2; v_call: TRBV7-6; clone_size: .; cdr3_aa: CASSAGPDYGYTF
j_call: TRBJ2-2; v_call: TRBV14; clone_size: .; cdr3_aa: CASSQGITGELFF
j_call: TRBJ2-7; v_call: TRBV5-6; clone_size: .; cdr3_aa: CASSLDGLARPYEQYF
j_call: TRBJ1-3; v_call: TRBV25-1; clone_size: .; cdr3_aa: CASSPMPGQGAGNTIYF
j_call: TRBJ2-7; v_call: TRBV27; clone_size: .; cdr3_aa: CATSSGGYEQYF
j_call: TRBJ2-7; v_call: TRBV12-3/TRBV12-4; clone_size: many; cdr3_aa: CASSLEFRSPYEQYF
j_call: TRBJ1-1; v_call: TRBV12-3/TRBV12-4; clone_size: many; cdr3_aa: CASSLSRATEAFF
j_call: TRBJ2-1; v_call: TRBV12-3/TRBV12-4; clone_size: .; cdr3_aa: CASSLGTPIHEQFF
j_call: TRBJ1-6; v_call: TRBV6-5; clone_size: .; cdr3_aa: CASSRSEGSRNSPLHF
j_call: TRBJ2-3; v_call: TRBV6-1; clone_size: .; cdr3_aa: CASSEVDGTGMSTDTQYF
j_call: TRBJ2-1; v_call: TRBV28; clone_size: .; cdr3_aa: CASSFRTTGNEQFF